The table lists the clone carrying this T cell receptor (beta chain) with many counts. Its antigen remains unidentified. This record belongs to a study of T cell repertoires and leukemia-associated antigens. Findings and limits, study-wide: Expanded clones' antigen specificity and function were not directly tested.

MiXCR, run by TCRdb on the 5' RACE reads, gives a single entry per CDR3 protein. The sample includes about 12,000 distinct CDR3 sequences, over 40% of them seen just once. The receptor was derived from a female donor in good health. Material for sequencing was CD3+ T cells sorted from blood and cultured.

In DNA form, the CDR3 reads TGTGCCAGCAGCCTTAGTACTAGCGGGAGGACAGATACGCAGTATTTT. This gives the protein CASSLSTSGRTDTQYF. The V and J genes are TRBV7-2 and TRBJ2-3, with 12 bases matching TRBD2. Germline assignment: CDR1 SGHTA and CDR2 FQGNSA. Trimming cost V 5 bases and J 3 bases; bases outside gene matches: 6. This CDR3 is built from 16 residues. Looking up the rest from reference TRBV7-2 and TRBJ2-3 gives the full variable domain: GAGVSQSPSNKVTEKGKDVELRCDPISGHTALYWYRQSLGQGLEFLIYFQGNSAPDKSGLPSDRFSAERTGGSVSTLTIQRTQQEDSAVYLCASSLSTSGRTDTQYFGPGTRLTVL.